This T cell receptor beta chain was retrieved from a study of blood T cells in healthy people across ages. The study, taken as a whole, reports: The study could not conclusively compare naive and antigen-experienced cells, given its unsorted PBMCs. Both naive CD4+ cell counts and diversity were greater in long-lived donors than in aged donors.

The germline V gene encodes CDR1 SGHVS and CDR2 FNYEAQ. This CDR3 is built from 17 residues. As concerns this clonotype: Antigen: not known.

Sample-barcoded 5' priming and a J-beta primer mix drove a second PCR of 7 to 11 cycles. One entry per CDR3 protein, called by TCRdb with MiXCR from the 5' RACE reads. The table has over a million distinct CDR3 sequences, approximately 59% seen once; the top ten hold 6.5% to 8.5%. The specimen sequenced was blood. This receptor was identified in a man aged 18 to 29 in good health. The rearrangement joins TRBV7-6 to TRBJ2-1; 8 nucleotides align to TRBD1. Near its end, the DNA agrees better with TRBJ2-7, so the J call may be wrong. The CDR3 DNA follows: TGTGCCAGCAGCTTATCAGGGGGGACAGGAGCTTACAATGAGCAGTACTTC. Its translation is CASSLSGGTGAYNEQYF.